The T cell receptor beta chain described here comes from a study of identical twins. The CDR3 runs to 14 residues. Germline loops: CDR1 SEHNR, CDR2 FQNEAQ (reference sequence). V gave up 5 bases and J gave up 1 base, with 11 bases separating them. This clonotype has at least ten counts. Its matching antigen is unknown. Whole-study results and caveats: Twins' excess sharing was less marked for out-of-frame beta sequences.

Via MiXCR, TCRdb re-called the 5' RACE reads, giving one row per CDR3 protein. The sample contains 650,000 to 750,000 distinct CDR3 sequences, approximately 22% of which appear only once. The data were also submitted as part of a second study, on T cells expressing NK-cell markers.

The source material was PBMCs. The chain joins TRBV7-9 to TRBJ1-1; no clear D gene. This clonotype originated in a woman between 18 and 29 years old in good health. The DNA for the CDR3 is TGTGCCAGCAGCCTCGGGCCGGCGAACACTGAAGCTTTCTTT. As protein: CASSLGPANTEAFF.